One sample yielded the 8 T cell receptor beta chains listed below, sequenced in a study of OX40 agonist ivuxolimab in advanced cancers. Sequencing was performed with immunoSEQ multiplex PCR; in TCRdb, only in-frame clones are kept and a portion is missing. The sample consists of roughly 60,000 clones, around 88% of them appearing once. The sequences come from CD4+ or CD8+ T cells sorted from blood, collected in a trial of the OX40 agonist ivuxolimab. The origin of the receptors is an adult with an advanced solid tumor such as melanoma, head and neck, liver or kidney cancer.

The CDR3: CASSLGPQGNTGELFF. Written as DNA, the CDR3 is TGTGCCAGCAGCTTAGGTCCGCAGGGAAACACCGGGGAGCTGTTTTTT. This chain connects TRBV7-9 to TRBJ2-2, with D perhaps matching TRBD1 (5 bases). CDR3 length: 16 residues. Trimming took off 1 base at V and 2 bases at J, with 11 bases between the two ends. Germline V lookup: CDR1 SEHNR, CDR2 FQNEAQ (reference sequence).

This chain connects TRBV19 to TRBJ2-5, with unresolved D. This CDR3 is built from 13 residues. Trimming removed 3 bases from V and 2 bases from J, with 7 bases in between. From germline, CDR1 is LNHDA and CDR2 SQIVND (reference sequence). Here the CDR3 reads CASSIGFQETQYF. CDR3 in DNA: TGTGCCAGTAGTATTGGATTTCAAGAGACCCAGTACTTC.

The genes are TRBV2 and TRBJ2-3; tentative D call: TRBD1 (6 bases). Germline V gene sequence: CDR1 SNHLY, CDR2 FYNNEI. This CDR3 is built from 14 residues. V was shortened by 6 bases and J by 0 bases, with 10 bases between the two germline ends. In DNA form, the CDR3 reads TGTGCCAGCAGGACAGGCTCTAGCACAGATACGCAGTATTTT. Translating it yields CASRTGSSTDTQYF.

This rearrangement joins TRBV19 to TRBJ1-2; TRBD1 is a possible D gene (5 bases). Germline CDR1 LNHDA, CDR2 SQIVND (reference sequence). The CDR3 consists of 13 residues. The V and J ends lost 7 bases and 4 bases respectively, with 13 bases between them. The CDR3 DNA reads as TGTGCCAGTACCAGGGACTGGTCCTATGGCTACACCTTC. Translation: CASTRDWSYGYTF.

The V and J genes are TRBV2 and TRBJ1-1; D is undetermined. This CDR3 region has 12 residues. Trimming took 3 bases from V and 6 from J, leaving 8 bases between them. Germline lookup yields CDR1 SNHLY and CDR2 FYNNEI. The CDR3 nucleotides are TGTGCCAGCAGTGATGCGGACTCTGAAGCTTTCTTT. Protein: CASSDADSEAFF.

J is TRBJ1-1 and V is TRBV6-1; D is ambiguous. V shed 0 bases and J shed 5 bases, with 7 bases lying between them. This CDR3 is built from 13 residues. The germline CDR1 and CDR2 sequences are MNHNS and SASEGT. Written as DNA, the CDR3 is TGTGCCAGCAGTGAAGCGGTGGGGACTGAAGCTTTCTTT. Amino acid sequence: CASSEAVGTEAFF.

This chain connects TRBV9 to TRBJ1-1, with unresolved D. The CDR3 loop spans 16 amino acids. The V and J ends lost 0 bases and 0 bases respectively, with 12 bases between them. Germline V lookup: CDR1 SGDLS, CDR2 YYNGEE. CDR3 nucleotide sequence: TGTGCCAGCAGCGTAGGCCCGGGGAGCATGAACACTGAAGCTTTCTTT. Translating it yields CASSVGPGSMNTEAFF.

The chain recombines TRBV5-1 with TRBJ2-6; D not certain. V dropped 0 bases and J dropped 0 bases, with 10 bases sitting between them. CDR3 length equals 17 residues. The germline V gene encodes CDR1 SGHRS and CDR2 YFSETQ. The CDR3 DNA reads TGCGCCAGCAGCTTGGAGGCTGCGAACTCTGGGGCCAACGTCCTGACTTTC. As protein: CASSLEAANSGANVLTF.